The 19 T cell receptor beta chains below all came from one sample that was sequenced in a study of CD8 T cells in ankylosing spondylitis. Via MiXCR, TCRdb re-called the 5' RACE reads, giving one row per CDR3 protein. This table has 150,000 to 200,000 distinct CDR3 sequences, about an eighth appearing once. Sequencing input: blood, either unsorted or a sorted T cell fraction (not recorded which). The source is a female donor with ankylosing spondylitis or in good health (not recorded which).

The table lists this clonotype with many counts. V is TRBV5-1 and J is TRBJ2-7; D is unresolved. Trimming took 1 base from V and 2 from J, leaving 13 bases between them. CDR1 and CDR2 from the germline V gene are SGHRS and YFSETQ. This CDR3 contains 15 residues. The CDR3 loop is CASSLSNGPTYEQYF. The CDR3 region has the DNA TGCGCCAGCAGCTTGTCTAACGGGCCTACCTACGAGCAGTACTTC.

This clonotype was detected many times. The V and J genes are TRBV27 and TRBJ1-6, with a tentative D call TRBD1 (5 bases). This CDR3 comprises 15 residues. Germline-derived CDR1 and CDR2 are MNHEY and SMNVEV (reference sequence). V was shortened by 2 bases and J by 7 bases, with 12 bases between the two germline ends. This chain's CDR3 is CASSLEVGGNSPLHF. CDR3 in DNA: TGTGCCAGCAGTTTAGAGGTTGGGGGGAATTCACCCCTCCACTTT.

Many counts were recorded for this clonotype. The V gene is TRBV7-9, the J gene TRBJ2-1; D is possibly TRBD1 (5 bases). The V gene lost 1 base and the J gene lost 5 bases, with 9 bases spanning the gap. CDR3 length: 14 amino acids. The germline V gene has CDR1 SEHNR and CDR2 FQNEAQ (reference sequence). As DNA, the CDR3 is TGTGCCAGCAGCTTAGGTGCAGGGAACAATGAGCAGTTCTTC. The encoded protein is CASSLGAGNNEQFF.

This clonotype has ten or more counts. The rearrangement joins TRBV4-3 to TRBJ1-4; D gene ambiguous. The CDR3 loop spans 14 amino acids. Trimming removed 1 base from V and 8 bases from J, with 11 bases in between. Germline-derived CDR1 and CDR2 are LGHNA and YSLEER. CDR3 sequence reads: CASSQGTEEEKLFF. The CDR3 DNA reads TGCGCCAGCAGCCAAGGGACGGAGGAAGAAAAACTGTTTTTT.

The rearrangement uses TRBV7-2 and TRBJ2-5, with D unresolved. Germline CDR1 and CDR2: SGHTA and FQGNSA. The V end lost 0 bases, the J end lost 1 base, and 6 bases lay between the germline ends. The CDR3 is 14 amino acids. CDR3 loop: CASSLAAFQETQYF. The CDR3 coding sequence is TGTGCCAGCAGCTTAGCAGCGTTCCAAGAGACCCAGTACTTC.

This clonotype was counted ten times or more. CDR3 DNA sequence: TGCAGTGCTACGCCCGGGACTGATCCTTACAATGAGCAGTTCTTC. Translating gives CSATPGTDPYNEQFF. The chain links TRBV20-1 to TRBJ2-1; D might be TRBD2 (6 bases). The CDR3 sequence is 15 residues long. Germline V CDR1 and CDR2: DFQATT, SNEGSKA (reference sequence). Trimming stripped 4 bases from V and 4 bases from J, with 17 bases between.

V usage is TRBV11-3 and J usage is TRBJ2-7; D remains ambiguous. Between the trimmed V and J ends, which lost 1 base and 6 bases, there was a span of 19 bases. The CDR3 length is 16 residues. Looked up from germline, CDR1 is SGHNT and CDR2 is YENEEA. In DNA form, the CDR3 reads TGTGCCAGCAGCTTAGGATCAGGTAAGGGCCCATCCGAGCAGTACTTC. It codes for CASSLGSGKGPSEQYF.

This clonotype came up many times. The rearrangement joins TRBV5-1 to TRBJ1-6; a possible D gene is TRBD1 (5 bases). The CDR3 extends over 15 amino acids. Trimming pared 4 bases from V and 5 bases from J, leaving 13 bases between. Germline lookup yields CDR1 SGHRS and CDR2 YFSETQ. The CDR3 loop reads CASSGPDSDNSPLHF. In DNA form, the CDR3 reads TGCGCCAGCAGCGGGCCCGACAGCGATAATTCACCCCTCCACTTT.

This chain links TRBV30 with TRBJ2-6, with unresolved D. The CDR3 runs 15 residues. Germline V CDR1 and CDR2: GTSNPN, SVGIG (reference sequence). Deletions cut 3 bases from V and 0 bases from J, with 9 bases between. The CDR3 sequence: CAWRGLGSGANVLTF. CDR3 nucleotides: TGTGCCTGGAGGGGTCTAGGCTCTGGGGCCAACGTCCTGACTTTC. The full variable domain, rest sourced from reference TRBV30 and TRBJ2-6, is SQTIHQWPATLVQPVGSPLSLECTVEGTSNPNLYWYRQAAGRGLQLLFYSVGIGQISSEVPQNLSASRPQDRQFILSSKKLLLSDSGFYLCAWRGLGSGANVLTFGAGSRLTVL.

This clonotype was recorded many times. The chain has TRBV14 and TRBJ2-1; 12 bases are shared with TRBD2. The germline V gene encodes CDR1 SGHDN and CDR2 FVKESK. The ends lost 5 bases at V and 6 bases at J; junction bases unmatched: 5. CDR3 length: 15 amino acids. The CDR3, as DNA: TGTGCCAGCAGCTTCGGACTAGCGGGAACCAATGAGCAGTTCTTC. It encodes CASSFGLAGTNEQFF.

This clonotype was detected ten times or more. The rearrangement uses TRBV7-2 and TRBJ1-1; the match to TRBD1 covers 7 bases. Trimming removed 5 bases from V and 7 bases from J; junction bases left unmatched: 4. The CDR3 consists of 12 residues. CDR1 is SGHTA, CDR2 FQGNSA, per germline. For the CDR3, the DNA is TGTGCCAGCAGCCTCCGGGACAGTGAAGCTTTCTTT. Translated, it gives CASSLRDSEAFF.

This clonotype has a count of ten or more. J is TRBJ2-3 and V is TRBV28, with 7 nucleotides matching TRBD2. Trimming removed 3 bases from V and 6 bases from J; junction bases left unmatched: 15. Germline V gene lookup returns CDR1 MDHEN and CDR2 SYDVKM. The CDR3 extends over 17 amino acids. Here the CDR3 reads CASSFGEWDYPSDTQYF. In nucleotides, the CDR3 is TGTGCCAGCAGTTTTGGAGAGTGGGACTATCCCTCCGATACGCAGTATTTT.

This clonotype has more than one count but fewer than ten. The chain joins TRBV3-1 to TRBJ1-5, with D possibly being TRBD1 (6 bases). The length of the CDR3 is 17 residues. Trimming removed 1 base from V and 2 bases from J, with 15 bases in between. Germline-derived CDR1 and CDR2 are LGHDT and YNNKEL (reference sequence). The CDR3 sequence is CASSQGRGAGGNQPQHF. The CDR3 DNA follows: TGTGCCAGCAGCCAAGGACGGGGGGCCGGGGGCAATCAGCCCCAGCATTTT.

The table lists this clonotype with many counts. The V call is TRBV7-2, the J call TRBJ1-1; tentative D call: TRBD1 (5 bases). The CDR3 covers 13 residues. Trimming took 5 bases from V and 9 from J, leaving 16 bases between them. Looked up from germline, CDR1 is SGHTA and CDR2 is FQGNSA. This CDR3 reads CASSPSRGGKAFF. The DNA of the CDR3 is TGTGCCAGCAGCCCAAGCCGGGGGGGTAAAGCTTTCTTT.

In this sample, this clonotype turned up many times. The chain combines TRBV5-1 with TRBJ2-1; D is unclear. V dropped 0 bases and J dropped 1 base, with 8 bases sitting between them. Germline lookup yields CDR1 SGHRS and CDR2 YFSETQ. CDR3 length: 15 residues. CDR3 in amino acids: CASSLVGKSYNEQFF. DNA for the CDR3: TGCGCCAGCAGCTTGGTTGGTAAGTCCTACAATGAGCAGTTCTTC.

This clonotype was recorded many times. This chain links TRBV12-3 or TRBV12-4 with TRBJ1-2; the D gene is possibly TRBD1 (6 bases). Between the trimmed V and J ends, which lost 1 base and 4 bases, there was a span of 7 bases. The CDR3 has 13 residues. The CDR3 loop is CASSLGRGYGYTF. CDR3 bases: TGTGCCAGCAGTTTAGGCAGGGGCTATGGCTACACCTTC.

Comment on this clonotype: A clone one base away is much larger, so this may be a read error. CDR3 bases: TGTGCCAGCAGCTTCAGCGGTCCGTACGAGCGGTACTTC. Its protein is CASSFSGPYERYF. The chain combines TRBV7-2 with TRBJ2-7, with D possibly being TRBD2 (5 bases). Germline V lookup: CDR1 SGHTA, CDR2 FQGNSA. The CDR3 is made up of 13 amino acids.

In this sample, this clonotype turned up many times. The J gene is TRBJ1-2, the V gene TRBV30; TRBD1 might be the D (5 bases). The germline V and J ends were trimmed by 0 bases and 4 bases, with 12 bases remaining between them. The V gene's germline CDR1 is GTSNPN and CDR2 SVGIG (reference sequence). The CDR3 contains 14 residues. As DNA, the CDR3 is TGTGCCTGGAGTGTAGTATCAGGGAGCTATGGCTACACCTTC. It is translated as CAWSVVSGSYGYTF.

The chain is built from TRBV12-3 or TRBV12-4 and TRBJ2-7; TRBD1 might be the D (5 bases). CDR3 size: 15 residues. V gave up 2 bases and J gave up 5 bases, with 16 bases separating them. CDR3 residues: CASSLYSGLADEQYF. CDR3 nucleotide sequence: TGTGCCAGCAGTTTATACTCAGGGCTGGCGGACGAGCAGTACTTC.